The table lists the clone carrying this T cell receptor (beta chain) with a few counts. Its antigen is not identified. The entry originates in a study of T-cell memory formation after mild COVID-19. Study-wide findings and caveats: A subset of responding clones appeared in pre-infection memory, suggesting cross-reactive memory joined. There was a balanced CD4/CD8 profile in clones contracting day 15 to 85, and later expanders leaned CD4+.

The authors produced TCR alpha and TCR beta cDNA libraries with sample barcodes and UMIs by 5'RACE using constant-segment primers. TCRdb reanalysed the 5' RACE reads using MiXCR and keeps one entry per CDR3 protein. This table holds about 470,000 distinct CDR3 sequences, about 20% found once. Germline CDR1 and CDR2: LGHNT and FRNRAP. With 4 bases clipped from V and 4 bases from J, the junction kept 6 bases outside the gene matches. The CDR3 consists of 14 residues. Sequencing was carried out using PBMCs or a T cell subset sorted from them (not recorded which). The chain recombines TRBV12-5 with TRBJ1-1; TRBD1 agrees at 7 bases. The origin of this receptor is an adult woman who had mild COVID-19 (a few samples of this study predate the infection). Cell type and time point are not known. The CDR3 region is CASGYPDRTTEAFF. CDR3 DNA: TGTGCTAGTGGTTATCCGGACAGGACCACTGAAGCTTTCTTT.